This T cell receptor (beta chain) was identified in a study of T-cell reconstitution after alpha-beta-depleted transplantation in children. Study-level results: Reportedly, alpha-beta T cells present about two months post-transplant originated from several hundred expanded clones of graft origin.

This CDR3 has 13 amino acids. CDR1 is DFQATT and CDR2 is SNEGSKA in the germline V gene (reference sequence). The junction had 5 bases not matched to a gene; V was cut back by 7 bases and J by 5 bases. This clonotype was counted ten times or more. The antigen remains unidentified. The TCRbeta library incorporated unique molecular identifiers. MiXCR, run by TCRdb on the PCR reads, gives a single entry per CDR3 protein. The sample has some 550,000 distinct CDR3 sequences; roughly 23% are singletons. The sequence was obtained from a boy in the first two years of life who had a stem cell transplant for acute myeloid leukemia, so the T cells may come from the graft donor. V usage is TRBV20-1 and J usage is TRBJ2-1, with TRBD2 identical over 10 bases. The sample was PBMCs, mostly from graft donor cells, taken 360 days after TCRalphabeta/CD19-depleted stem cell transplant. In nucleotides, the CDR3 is TGCAGTGAGCGGGGGGGCCCCAACAATGAGCAGTTCTTC. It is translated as CSERGGPNNEQFF.